This TCR beta chain was profiled in a study of beta chain features in type 1 diabetes. For the study at large: The samples had 107,917,701 sorted cells examined in all.

This clone was seen only a few times. What it binds is unknown. Study observations and caveats: The question of HLA type influencing TCRB rearrangement was one that remained unresolved here.

All of the isolated RNA was reverse transcribed, so expressed TCRB transcripts were sequenced. Sequenced naive, central memory and regulatory T cell samples produced an average of around 3.8 million reads. Repertoires were generated with immunoSEQ multiplex PCR, while TCRdb's copy carries only in-frame clones and drops some. The data contain about 290,000 clones, 7% to 9% of them seen just once; the ten biggest clones take up more than 0.9%. Germline V gives CDR1 MNHEY, CDR2 SVGAGI. Trimming cost V 5 bases and J 6 bases, with 6 bases left between them. The CDR3 is made up of 11 amino acids. Specimen: central memory CD4+ T cells from blood. This sequence originates from a woman under 30 in good health. V gene TRBV6-5 combines with J gene TRBJ2-3; the D is unclear. This CDR3 reads CASSLRDTQYF. CDR3 sequence (DNA): TGTGCCAGCAGTCTCCGGGATACGCAGTATTTT.